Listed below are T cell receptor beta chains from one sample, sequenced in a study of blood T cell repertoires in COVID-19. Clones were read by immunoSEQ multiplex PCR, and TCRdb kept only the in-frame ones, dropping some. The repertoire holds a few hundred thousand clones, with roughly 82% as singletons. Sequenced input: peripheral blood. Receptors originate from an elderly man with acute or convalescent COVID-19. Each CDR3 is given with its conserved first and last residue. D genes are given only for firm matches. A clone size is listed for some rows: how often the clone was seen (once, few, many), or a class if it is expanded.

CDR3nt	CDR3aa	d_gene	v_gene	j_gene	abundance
TGTGCCAGTAGTCAGGGGGCATCCTACGAGCAGTACTTC	CASSQGASYEQYF	TRBD1	TRBV19	TRBJ2-7	.
TGTGCCAGCAGCTTAGAGGGTCCGGGACACTCCTACGAGCAGTACTTC	CASSLEGPGHSYEQYF	.	TRBV7-6	TRBJ2-7	once
TGTGCCAGCACCCGGGACTCAAATGAGCAGTTCTTC	CASTRDSNEQFF	.	TRBV2	TRBJ2-1	.
TGTGCCAGCGAATCTCCGGGGGGCACAGATACGCAGTATTTT	CASESPGGTDTQYF	.	TRBV21-1	TRBJ2-3	.
TGTGCCAGCTCACCCGGACAAATGGATGAAAAACTGTTTTTT	CASSPGQMDEKLFF	.	TRBV18	TRBJ1-4	.
TGTGCCAGCAGCTCCCGGGACAGATATGAGCAGTTCTTC	CASSSRDRYEQFF	TRBD1	TRBV5-6	TRBJ2-1	.
TGTGCCAGCAGAGTACAGGGGTATAATGGCTACACCTTC	CASRVQGYNGYTF	TRBD1	TRBV2	TRBJ1-2	.
TGTGCCAGCAGTTACGAGGGAGGGGTCTATAATTCACCCCTCCACTTT	CASSYEGGVYNSPLHF	.	TRBV6-5	TRBJ1-6	once
TGTGCCAGCAGTCTCAGCGGGAGGGCCGCCGAGCAGTACTTC	CASSLSGRAAEQYF	TRBD2	TRBV28	TRBJ2-7	.
TGTGCCAGCAGCGTGGCTAGCGGGACCCCCAATGAGCAGTTCTTC	CASSVASGTPNEQFF	TRBD2	TRBV9	TRBJ2-1	.
TGTGCCAGCAGTTTGAATCCTGAGGCTAACTATGGCTACACCTTC	CASSLNPEANYGYTF	.	TRBV27	TRBJ1-2	once
TGTGCCAGCAGTTTACAGGCAGACACACTCTATGGCTACACCTTC	CASSLQADTLYGYTF	.	TRBV28	TRBJ1-2	.
TGTGCCAGTACCATGGGCTCCGCAGGGGAGCCCCAGCATTTT	CASTMGSAGEPQHF	.	TRBV19	TRBJ1-5	.
TGTGCCAGCAGCTTACGACAGGGAAGCACAGATACGCAGTATTTT	CASSLRQGSTDTQYF	TRBD1	TRBV11-2	TRBJ2-3	.
TGTGCCAGCAGCTCACAGGGGATTGAAGCTTTCTTT	CASSSQGIEAFF	TRBD1	TRBV11-2	TRBJ1-1	.
TGTGCCAGTAGTTTGCGGGTAAACTATGGCTACACCTTC	CASSLRVNYGYTF	.	TRBV27	TRBJ1-2	.
TGTGCCAGCAATCCGAGCCCGACAGGGAACACTGAAGCTTTCTTT	CASNPSPTGNTEAFF	.	TRBV19	TRBJ1-1	.
TGCGCCAGCAGCGTAACAGGTTCGGCGGACAATGAGCAGTTCTTC	CASSVTGSADNEQFF	.	TRBV5-1	TRBJ2-1	.
TGTGCCAGCAGGACAGAGTTTTATGGCTACACCTTC	CASRTEFYGYTF	.	TRBV6-5	TRBJ1-2	.
TGCGCCAGCAGCTTGGGTGTAGCGGGTATGGCCGGGGAGCTGTTTTTT	CASSLGVAGMAGELFF	TRBD2	TRBV5-1	TRBJ2-2	.